This is a list of T cell receptor beta chains from one sample in a study of T cell changes during pregnancy in multiple sclerosis. Assay: immunoSEQ multiplex PCR; the TCRdb copy retains only in-frame clones and omits some. The table includes over 25,000 clones, 91% detected once. This specimen consisted of CD8+ T cells from peripheral blood mononuclear cells, obtained in the second trimester of pregnancy. Receptor source: a female donor in good health, enrolled as a control in a pregnancy study. CDR3s include the opening cysteine and the closing phenylalanine or tryptophan. Fields, in order: clone size, J gene, D gene, V gene, CDR3 DNA, CDR3 protein. The D gene is left open where the match is weak. The listing skips clone size in some rows; elsewhere it reads once, few, many or a size class.

-,TRBJ2-3,-,TRBV7-2,TGTGCCAGCAGCCAGGCAGGGGATACGCAGTATTTT,CASSQAGDTQYF
-,TRBJ2-3,-,TRBV4-1,TGCGCCAGCAGCCACGCAGGGATTAGCACAGATACGCAGTATTTT,CASSHAGISTDTQYF
-,TRBJ1-5,TRBD1,TRBV29-1,TGCAGCGTTGGAGGACAGGGTAATCAGCCCCAGCATTTT,CSVGGQGNQPQHF
once,TRBJ2-7,TRBD2,TRBV27,TGTGCCAGCAGTTGGTTGACGGGGGGGGGCGAGCAGTACTTC,CASSWLTGGGEQYF
-,TRBJ2-7,TRBD2,TRBV7-2,TGTGCCAGCAGCTTTTACGGCGGGGGGTCCTACGAGCAGTACTTC,CASSFYGGGSYEQYF
-,TRBJ2-2,TRBD1,TRBV7-9,TGTGCCAGCAGCCGGAGACAGGGCACCGGGGAGCTGTTTTTT,CASSRRQGTGELFF
-,TRBJ2-7,TRBD1,TRBV6-1,TGTGCCAGCCACTTCTGGACAGGGGTATACGAGCAGTACTTC,CASHFWTGVYEQYF
-,TRBJ2-7,TRBD2,TRBV19,TGTGCCAGTAGTGCGACTTGGGGGACTAGCGGGACCGAGCAGTACTTC,CASSATWGTSGTEQYF
-,TRBJ2-1,TRBD2,TRBV6-5,TGTGCCAGCAGTTACTCGACCGCGGGGGGCTACAATGAGCAGTTCTTC,CASSYSTAGGYNEQFF
-,TRBJ1-2,-,TRBV6-6,TGTGCCAGCAGTCTAACAGAAGCGGCTGGTTATGGCTACACCTTC,CASSLTEAAGYGYTF
-,TRBJ2-3,TRBD2,TRBV27,TGTGCCAGCAATTTTGGCGGGGGGGCGACAGATACGCAGTATTTT,CASNFGGGATDTQYF
-,TRBJ1-2,-,TRBV6-5,TGTGCCAGCAGTTATTACGGGGATAACTATGGCTACACCTTC,CASSYYGDNYGYTF
-,TRBJ2-1,TRBD1,TRBV7-9,TGTGCCAGCAGCTCGACAGGGCACAATGAGCAGTTCTTC,CASSSTGHNEQFF
-,TRBJ1-2,-,TRBV5-1,TGCGCCAGCAGCTTGTTCCCAAACATTAACTATGGCTACACCTTC,CASSLFPNINYGYTF
-,TRBJ2-2,TRBD1,TRBV29-1,TGCAGCGTAGAAAGTATTGGGCAGGGGGCTAACACCGGGGAGCTGTTTTTT,CSVESIGQGANTGELFF
-,TRBJ1-3,TRBD1,TRBV7-9,TGTGCCAGCAGCTTAGCGACAGGGGCTGGAAACACCATATATTTT,CASSLATGAGNTIYF
-,TRBJ1-1,-,TRBV7-8,TGTGCCAGCAGCCCCTTGAACACTGAAGCTTTCTTT,CASSPLNTEAFF
-,TRBJ1-1,TRBD1,TRBV7-2,TGTGCCAGCAGCTCCCGGGACAGGGGGACTGGAGGACCTGAAGCTTTCTTT,CASSSRDRGTGGPEAFF
-,TRBJ1-2,TRBD1,TRBV7-9,TGTGCCAGCAGCGACACAGGGGGCTATGGCTACACCTTC,CASSDTGGYGYTF
-,TRBJ1-1,-,TRBV7-2,TGTGCCAGCAGCTTAGGGCGGGGGAACACTGAAGCTTTCTTT,CASSLGRGNTEAFF
-,TRBJ2-2,TRBD2,TRBV7-2,TGTGCCAGCAGCCTCACTCTAGCGGGGGGGCCGGTGGCCGGGGAGCTGTTTTTT,CASSLTLAGGPVAGELFF
-,TRBJ1-5,TRBD1,TRBV11-2,TGTGCCAGCAGCTTAGCAGGGGGCTTAAGTCAGCCCCAGCATTTT,CASSLAGGLSQPQHF
-,TRBJ2-1,TRBD2,TRBV9,TGTGCCAGCAGCACTCGAACTAGCGGGGGGGACAATGAGCAGTTCTTC,CASSTRTSGGDNEQFF
-,TRBJ2-4,-,TRBV2,TGTGCCAGCAGGGATGAGGGAATAGCCAAAAACATTCAGTACTTC,CASRDEGIAKNIQYF
-,TRBJ2-2,TRBD1,TRBV27,TGTGCCAGCCTTAGGAACAGGGGGCAACTCGGGGAGCTGTTTTTT,CASLRNRGQLGELFF
-,TRBJ2-2,-,TRBV5-1,TGCGCCAGCGGGCCCCGCTTAGGGGGACCGAACACCGGGGAGCTGTTTTTT,CASGPRLGGPNTGELFF
-,TRBJ2-5,-,TRBV15,TGTGCCACCAGCAGAGAACGAGGGGGAGAGACCCAGTACTTC,CATSRERGGETQYF
-,TRBJ2-3,TRBD1,TRBV7-2,TGTGCCAGCAGCTTAGGGATAGTGAGGGGGCTCGCAGATACGCAGTATTTT,CASSLGIVRGLADTQYF
-,TRBJ2-1,-,TRBV19,TGTGCCAGTAGTATAGGTGGTACCCGGGATGAGCAGTTCTTC,CASSIGGTRDEQFF
-,TRBJ1-1,-,TRBV7-2,TGTGCCACCTTGGGCAGGGAGGCTGAAGCTTTCTTT,CATLGREAEAFF
-,TRBJ2-2,TRBD1,TRBV9,TGTGCCAGCAGCGCCCCGGGACAGGGGACATACACCGGGGAGCTGTTTTTT,CASSAPGQGTYTGELFF
-,TRBJ1-1,-,TRBV5-6,TGTGCCAGCAGCTTGTTTAGGGGGAACACTGAAGCTTTCTTT,CASSLFRGNTEAFF
-,TRBJ2-3,TRBD2,TRBV9,TGTGCCAGCAGCGCGCCGGGACTAGCGGGGGGGCCATCAGATACGCAGTATTTT,CASSAPGLAGGPSDTQYF
-,TRBJ1-4,-,TRBV9,TGTGCCAGCAGCGTAACAGGGACGGTTAATGAAAAACTGTTTTTT,CASSVTGTVNEKLFF
-,TRBJ2-2,TRBD1,TRBV10-3,TGTGCCATCAGTGGGTTACAGGGGGCAACCGGGGAGCTGTTTTTT,CAISGLQGATGELFF
-,TRBJ1-1,TRBD1,TRBV25-1,TGTGCCAGCCAGAAGACAGGGTTAGCTGAAGCTTTCTTT,CASQKTGLAEAFF
-,TRBJ1-2,TRBD1,TRBV10-3,TGTGCCATCAGAAATTTTTCGCAGGGGGGATATGGCTACACCTTC,CAIRNFSQGGYGYTF
-,TRBJ1-3,TRBD1,TRBV7-6,TGTGCCAGCAGCTCGCCTCAAAACAGGGGGCGAGGGGGAAACACCATATATTTT,CASSSPQNRGRGGNTIYF
-,TRBJ1-6,-,TRBV7-2,TGTGCCAGCAGCTTAGTTGGCAGCGACTATAATTCACCCCTCCACTTT,CASSLVGSDYNSPLHF
-,TRBJ2-7,-,TRBV27,TGTGCCAGCAGTTTCGGGAGCGACTACGAGCAGTACTTC,CASSFGSDYEQYF
-,TRBJ2-2,TRBD1,TRBV6-4,TGTGCCAGCAGTGACAGGACAGGGGGCGACACCGGGGAGCTGTTTTTT,CASSDRTGGDTGELFF
-,TRBJ1-4,TRBD1,TRBV4-2,TGTGCCAGCAGCCAAGAGGGGGGAACAGGGGTGGGTCTCGGATTGGAGACTAATGAAAAACTGTTTTTT,CASSQEGGTGVGLGLETNEKLFF
-,TRBJ2-1,TRBD2,TRBV5-1,TGCGCCAGCAGCTTGGGTCGGGGGGGCAATGAGCAGTTCTTC,CASSLGRGGNEQFF
-,TRBJ2-7,TRBD1,TRBV4-3,TGCGCCAGCAGCCAAGTTTCCGGGACAGGGGGCTACGAGCAGTACTTC,CASSQVSGTGGYEQYF
-,TRBJ2-7,-,TRBV5-1,TGCGCCAGCAGCTTCTACCCGGAGGCGGAGGGGAGAACGGGGTACGAGCAGTACTTC,CASSFYPEAEGRTGYEQYF
-,TRBJ2-2,-,TRBV6-1,TGTGCCAGCAGTGAAGTATTGACCGGGGAGCTGTTTTTT,CASSEVLTGELFF
-,TRBJ2-5,TRBD1,TRBV4-3,TGCGCCAGCAGCCAAGACGTAGGACAGGGAGGAGAGACCCAGTACTTC,CASSQDVGQGGETQYF
-,TRBJ1-1,-,TRBV19,TGTGCCAGTAGTTGGGACTCGAGGGGCCTGAACACTGAAGCTTTCTTT,CASSWDSRGLNTEAFF
-,TRBJ1-1,-,TRBV19,TGTGCCAGTAGTAAAAACGGGGGGTGGACTGAAGCTTTCTTT,CASSKNGGWTEAFF
-,TRBJ2-1,-,TRBV7-9,TGTGCCAGCAGCTCCCCCACCAGGGCCTACAATGAGCAGTTCTTC,CASSSPTRAYNEQFF